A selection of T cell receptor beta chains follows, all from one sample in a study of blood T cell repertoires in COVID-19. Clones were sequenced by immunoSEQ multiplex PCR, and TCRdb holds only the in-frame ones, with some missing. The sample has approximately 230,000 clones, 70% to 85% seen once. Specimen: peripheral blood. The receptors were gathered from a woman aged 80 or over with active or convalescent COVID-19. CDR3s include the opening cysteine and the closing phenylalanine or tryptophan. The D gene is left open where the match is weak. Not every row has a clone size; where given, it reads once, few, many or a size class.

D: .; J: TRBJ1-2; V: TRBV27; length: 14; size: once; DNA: TGTGCCAGCAGTCGCTCCCCAGGGAACTATGGCTACACCTTC; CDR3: CASSRSPGNYGYTF
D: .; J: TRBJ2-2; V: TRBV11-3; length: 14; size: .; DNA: TGTGCCAGCAGCTTAGGCAGGGTCACCGGGGAGCTGTTTTTT; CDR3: CASSLGRVTGELFF
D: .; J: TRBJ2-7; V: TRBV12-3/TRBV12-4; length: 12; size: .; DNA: TGTGCCAGCAGTTGGGGCCCTTACGAGCAGTACTTC; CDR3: CASSWGPYEQYF
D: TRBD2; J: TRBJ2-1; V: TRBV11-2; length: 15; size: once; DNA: TGTGCCAGCAGCTGGAGCGGGACGGATACGCACGAGCAGTTCTTC; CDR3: CASSWSGTDTHEQFF
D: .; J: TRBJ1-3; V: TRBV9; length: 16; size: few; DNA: TGTGCCAGCAGCGTGGGAGACTCCCTCTCTGGAAACACCATATATTTT; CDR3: CASSVGDSLSGNTIYF
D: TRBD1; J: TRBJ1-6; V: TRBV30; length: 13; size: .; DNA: TGTGCCTGCCTGACAGGGGACCGCGGGGCCCTCCACTTT; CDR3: CACLTGDRGALHF
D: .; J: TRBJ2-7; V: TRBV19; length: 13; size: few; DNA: TGTGCCAGTAGTACCGTTCCCCGTAACGAGCAGTACTTC; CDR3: CASSTVPRNEQYF
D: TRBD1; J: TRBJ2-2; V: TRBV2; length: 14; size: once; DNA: TGTGCCAGCAGTGGGACAGGGGTGACCGGGGAGCTGTTTTTT; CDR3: CASSGTGVTGELFF
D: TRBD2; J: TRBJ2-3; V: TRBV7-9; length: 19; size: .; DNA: TGTGCCAGCAGCTCAACCTCCGGGGAGCGGGAGCGATGGACAGATACGCAGTATTTT; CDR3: CASSSTSGERERWTDTQYF
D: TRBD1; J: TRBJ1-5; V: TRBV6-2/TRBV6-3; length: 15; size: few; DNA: TGTGCCAGCAGCCCTCCGGGACAGGGTTGGCAGCCCCAGCATTTT; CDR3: CASSPPGQGWQPQHF
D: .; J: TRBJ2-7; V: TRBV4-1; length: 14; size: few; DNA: TGCGCCAGCAGCAACCCCTCATTCGGCTACGAGCAGTACTTC; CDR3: CASSNPSFGYEQYF
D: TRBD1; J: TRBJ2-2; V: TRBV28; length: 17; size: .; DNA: TGTGCCAGCAGTACCCTCGGACAGGGGGCGCACACCGGGGAGCTGTTTTTT; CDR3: CASSTLGQGAHTGELFF
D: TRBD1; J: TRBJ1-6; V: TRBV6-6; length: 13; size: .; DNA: TGTGCCAGCAGTTACCGGGACAGTGAATTACTCCACTTT; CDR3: CASSYRDSELLHF
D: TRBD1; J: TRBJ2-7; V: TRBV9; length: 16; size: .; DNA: TGTGCCAGCAGCGCAGGACAGGGGGCGCGAGCTTACGAGCAGTACTTC; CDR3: CASSAGQGARAYEQYF
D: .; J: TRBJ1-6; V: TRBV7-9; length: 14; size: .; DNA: TGTGCCAGCAGCACCACAGTTGAGAATTCACCCCTCCACTTT; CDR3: CASSTTVENSPLHF
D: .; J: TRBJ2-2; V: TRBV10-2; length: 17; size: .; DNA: TGCGCCAGCAGTGAAGGTTACGCGGGTTGGGCCACCGGGGAGCTGTTTTTT; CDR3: CASSEGYAGWATGELFF
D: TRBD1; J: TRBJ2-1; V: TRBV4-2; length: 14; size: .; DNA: TGTGCCAGCAGCCAGTGGGACAGGGGAGGGGAGCAGTTCTTC; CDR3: CASSQWDRGGEQFF
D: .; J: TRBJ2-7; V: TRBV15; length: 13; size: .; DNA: TGTGCCACCAGCAGAGAGGGGGGCTACGAGCAGTACTTC; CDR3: CATSREGGYEQYF
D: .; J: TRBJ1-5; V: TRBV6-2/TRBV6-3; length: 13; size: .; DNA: TGTGCCAGCAGTTACCCGGGAGTAGAGCCCCAGCATTTT; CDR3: CASSYPGVEPQHF
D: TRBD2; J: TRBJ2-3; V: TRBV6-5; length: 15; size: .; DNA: TGTGCCAGCATGGGGCTAGCGGGGGGGGAGGATACGCAGTATTTT; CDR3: CASMGLAGGEDTQYF
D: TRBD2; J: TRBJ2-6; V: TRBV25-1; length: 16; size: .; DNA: TGTGCCAGCATTGGAGCGGGGGAGGCTGGGGCCAACGTCCTGACTTTC; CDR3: CASIGAGEAGANVLTF
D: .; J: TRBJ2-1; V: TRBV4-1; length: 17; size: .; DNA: TGCGCCAGCAGCCAAGATGCGGGGGCGATTACTTACAATGAGCAGTTCTTC; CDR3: CASSQDAGAITYNEQFF
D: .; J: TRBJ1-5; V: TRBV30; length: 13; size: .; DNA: TGTGCCTGGAGTAGTAGATACAATCAGCCCCAGCATTTT; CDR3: CAWSSRYNQPQHF
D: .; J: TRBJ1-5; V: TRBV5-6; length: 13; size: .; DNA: TGTGCCAGCAGCTTGGGGTACTATCAGCCCCAGCATTTT; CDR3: CASSLGYYQPQHF
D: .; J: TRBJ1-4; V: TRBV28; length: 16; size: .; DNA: TGTGCCAGCAGTTTAGGAGGCGGAGGGTCTAATGAAAAACTGTTTTTT; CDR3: CASSLGGGGSNEKLFF
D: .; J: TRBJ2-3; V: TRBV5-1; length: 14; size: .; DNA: TGCGCCAGCAGCTTGGGCGGGGGCTCAGATACGCAGTATTTT; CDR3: CASSLGGGSDTQYF